The rows below give T cell receptor beta chains drawn from one sample of a study of chemoradiotherapy in HPV16-positive cancers. TCRdb's copy holds only in-frame clones and misses some; the assay was immunoSEQ multiplex PCR. The sample holds roughly 23,000 clones, 73% seen once. Sample collection was performed from a patient who underwent chemoradiotherapy. The receptors originated from a human donor with HPV-associated anogenital cancer. Each CDR3 is given with its conserved first and last residue. D genes are given only for firm matches.

TRBJ2-1	TRBD2	TRBV5-1	CASSYESPGTSNEQFF
TRBJ1-1	.	TRBV30	CAWTPIRVSNTEAFF
TRBJ2-7	TRBD2	TRBV7-9	CASRGVFKKSGAYEQYF
TRBJ1-1	.	TRBV14	CASSQEWLLNTEAFF
TRBJ2-3	.	TRBV28	CASGGSTDTQYF
TRBJ2-5	.	TRBV5-1	CASSHKETQYF
TRBJ2-3	.	TRBV6-1	CASELSSTDTQYF
TRBJ2-3	.	TRBV30	CAWSVTQTDTQYF
TRBJ1-3	.	TRBV9	CASSVGTFLDTIYF
TRBJ2-1	TRBD2	TRBV19	CASSLASGAHNEQFF
TRBJ1-5	.	TRBV15	CATSRDGTEDQPQHF
TRBJ2-6	.	TRBV30	CAWSAPGRNSGANVLTF
TRBJ2-3	.	TRBV11-1	CASSLDQGFLTDTQYF
TRBJ2-1	TRBD2	TRBV4-1	CASSQDGTIIEQFF
TRBJ1-1	TRBD1	TRBV11-2	CASSSSDRSTEAFF
TRBJ2-5	.	TRBV7-2	CASSSYQETQYF
TRBJ2-2	.	TRBV28	CASRSIGELFF
TRBJ1-4	.	TRBV28	CASSWGGLKVATNEKLFF
TRBJ1-6	TRBD1	TRBV6-6	CASSSPRDRGRSPLHF
TRBJ2-1	.	TRBV4-3	CASSQEMNSYNEQFF
TRBJ2-2	TRBD1	TRBV2	CASRSQGVGELFF
TRBJ2-3	TRBD2	TRBV19	CASSIGTSGRTDTQYF
TRBJ1-2	.	TRBV21-1	CASRTTGAYGYTF
TRBJ1-2	.	TRBV4-1	CASSPGVGGYTF
TRBJ1-5	.	TRBV19	CASSMSRDQPQHF
TRBJ2-4	TRBD2	TRBV5-1	CASSLASSGSENIQYF
TRBJ1-2	.	TRBV5-6	CASIRGANYGYTF
TRBJ2-2	TRBD1	TRBV19	CASSSDRVYTGELFF
TRBJ2-3	TRBD2	TRBV30	CAWRAGGTDTQYF
TRBJ1-1	.	TRBV12-5	CASGLVTGTNTEAFF
TRBJ2-1	TRBD1	TRBV18	CASSPVTGVDEQFF
TRBJ1-5	TRBD1	TRBV28	CASSFPGQGPTQPQHF
TRBJ1-5	TRBD1	TRBV28	CASSRQGGNQPQHF
TRBJ2-5	.	TRBV7-2	CASSLVSGQETQYF
TRBJ2-1	.	TRBV6-6	CASRGGGRNNEQFF
TRBJ2-1	TRBD2	TRBV10-3	CAISGTSGGARNNEQFF
TRBJ2-1	.	TRBV5-6	CASSFYSHNEQFF
TRBJ1-2	.	TRBV7-2	CASSPPPGSGAYGYTF
TRBJ2-4	.	TRBV9	CASSVGVENIQYF
TRBJ1-1	.	TRBV2	CASSITFEAFF